The rows below give T cell receptor beta chains drawn from one sample of a study of cytotoxic CD8 clonotypes in ibrutinib-treated CLL. The repertoire was sequenced with immunoSEQ multiplex PCR; TCRdb's copy has only in-frame clones and lacks some. The sample carries 65,000 to 85,000 clones, roughly nine tenths recorded once. Sequenced here: PBMCs, sampled after 12 months of ibrutinib treatment. Source of these receptors: a human donor with chronic lymphocytic leukemia. Both conserved end residues are part of each CDR3. A D gene is named only where the DNA matches it firmly. Expanded clones are given a class, and other clones once, few, many or no size at all.

j_call cdr3_length d_call clone_size v_call cdr3_nt cdr3_aa
TRBJ2-2 14 - - TRBV10-1 TGCGCCAGCAGTGAGTCGTCGGACACCGGGGAGCTGTTTTTT CASSESSDTGELFF
TRBJ2-7 14 - - TRBV7-6 TGTGCCAGCAGCTCAAGACCAGGACCAACCGAGCAGTACTTC CASSSRPGPTEQYF
TRBJ2-3 16 TRBD2 - TRBV5-1 TGCGCCAGCAGCGCGGCCGGACTAGCGGGAGGAGATACGCAGTATTTT CASSAAGLAGGDTQYF
TRBJ2-1 18 - - TRBV7-9 TGTGCCAGCAGCCCATCCAACTCCAAGGGCGGCTCCTACAATGAGCAGTTCTTC CASSPSNSKGGSYNEQFF
TRBJ2-1 16 - - TRBV5-8 TGTGCCAGCAGCTTTAACAGGGTATACTCCTACAATGAGCAGTTCTTC CASSFNRVYSYNEQFF
TRBJ2-3 12 - - TRBV7-6 TGTGCCAGCAGCTCATTCACAGATACGCAGTATTTT CASSSFTDTQYF
TRBJ2-1 14 - - TRBV30 TGTGCCTGGAGTATCGGGGAGTCCTACAATGAGCAGTTCTTC CAWSIGESYNEQFF
TRBJ2-1 15 - - TRBV2 TGTGCCAGCACCGGGCGGGACGGTACCTACAATGAGCAGTTCTTC CASTGRDGTYNEQFF
TRBJ2-5 15 - - TRBV5-1 TGCGCCAGCAGCGTTAGTCTAGCGCTCCAAGAGACCCAGTACTTC CASSVSLALQETQYF
TRBJ2-3 13 - - TRBV6-6 TGTGCCAGCGAGCGGGCCGTCACAGATACGCAGTATTTT CASERAVTDTQYF
TRBJ2-1 16 TRBD2 - TRBV6-1 TGTGCCAGCAGTGGGAGGACTAGCGGGACCTACAATGAGCAGTTCTTC CASSGRTSGTYNEQFF
TRBJ2-5 12 - - TRBV6-5 TGTGCCAGTTCAGGGAGTCAAGAGACCCAGTACTTC CASSGSQETQYF
TRBJ1-1 12 - - TRBV6-6 TGTGCCAGCAGTTACGGGGGGACTGAAGCTTTCTTT CASSYGGTEAFF
TRBJ2-5 11 - - TRBV28 TGTGCCAGCAGTTTGGGGCAGACCCAGTACTTC CASSLGQTQYF
TRBJ1-1 14 - - TRBV6-6 TGTGCCAGCAGTCGCGAAGCCGGGGGTTCCGCAGCTTTCTTT CASSREAGGSAAFF
TRBJ2-3 14 - - TRBV2 TGTGCCAGCAGTTACCTCCAGGGGTCAGATACGCAGTATTTT CASSYLQGSDTQYF
TRBJ1-3 15 TRBD1 - TRBV2 TGTGCCAGCAGCAGGGGACAGAGCTCTGGAAACACCATATATTTT CASSRGQSSGNTIYF
TRBJ2-4 14 TRBD2 once TRBV19 TGTGCCAGTAGTAAAGGACTAGCGGAAAACATTCAGTACTTC CASSKGLAENIQYF
TRBJ2-1 15 TRBD2 - TRBV6-5 TGTGCCAGCAGATCTGGACTAGCGGACGGGAATGAGCAGTTCTTC CASRSGLADGNEQFF
TRBJ2-7 13 - - TRBV5-1 TGCGCCAGCAGCTTGTTGGGGCCGGGGGAGCAGTACTTC CASSLLGPGEQYF
TRBJ1-5 14 - - TRBV6-5 TGTGCCAGCAGTTTAGGACACAGGTATCAGCCCCAGCATTTT CASSLGHRYQPQHF
TRBJ1-2 14 - - TRBV2 TGTGCCAGCCGCCAAATCGGGGGCAACTATGGCTACACCTTC CASRQIGGNYGYTF
TRBJ2-2 15 - - TRBV27 TGTGCCAGCAGTTTATCCGGGAGCGGCGGCGGGGAGCTGTTTTTT CASSLSGSGGGELFF
TRBJ1-5 16 - once TRBV28 TGTGCCAGCAGGGTCGGTAGGTGGGCGAGCAATCAGCCCCAGCATTTT CASRVGRWASNQPQHF
TRBJ2-5 10 - - TRBV25-1 TGTGCCAGCAGGGCTGGGACCCAGTACTTC CASRAGTQYF
TRBJ2-7 14 - - TRBV7-8 TGTGCCAGCAGCCCGGGGTTTGTCTCCTACGAGCAGTACTTC CASSPGFVSYEQYF
TRBJ2-2 15 TRBD1 - TRBV28 TGTGCCAGCAGTCGCCTACAGGGGGCCGGCGGGGAGCTGTTTTTT CASSRLQGAGGELFF
TRBJ2-3 12 - - TRBV12-5 TGTGCTAGTGGTTTGGCTCTGGATACGCAGTATTTT CASGLALDTQYF
TRBJ2-7 14 - - TRBV6-5 TGTGCCAGCAGGTCGGGACCCAGCCACTACGAGCAGTACTTC CASRSGPSHYEQYF
TRBJ2-2 15 - - TRBV19 TGTGCCAGTAGTATGCTCCACACCTACACCGGGGAGCTGTTTTTT CASSMLHTYTGELFF
TRBJ2-5 17 TRBD1 - TRBV5-1 TGCGCCAGCAACACTCCCCCAGGGGGCGGAGGTGGGGAGACCCAGTACTTC CASNTPPGGGGGETQYF
TRBJ1-2 14 - - TRBV19 TGTGCCAGTAGTATAGGCGAGACTAACTATGGCTACACCTTC CASSIGETNYGYTF
TRBJ1-4 15 - - TRBV5-4 TGTGCCAGCAGCCCTCGGGGCACAACTAATGAAAAACTGTTTTTT CASSPRGTTNEKLFF
TRBJ2-1 15 TRBD2 - TRBV11-1 TGTGCCAGCAGGTCCACTAGCGGGGGATACAATGAGCAGTTCTTC CASRSTSGGYNEQFF
TRBJ2-7 15 - - TRBV11-3 TGTGCCAGCAGCGCACTCGGGGGCACATCCTACGAGCAGTACTTC CASSALGGTSYEQYF
TRBJ2-3 15 - - TRBV4-3 TGCGCCAGCAGCCAAGATACGGGGGACACAGATACGCAGTATTTT CASSQDTGDTDTQYF
TRBJ2-7 13 - - TRBV28 TGTGCCAGCAGTTCCGGGTCCCTAGCCGAGCAGTACTTC CASSSGSLAEQYF
TRBJ2-1 17 TRBD2 - TRBV4-3 TGCGCCAGCAGCCAAGATCTCGGACTAGAGTTCTTCAATGAGCAGTTCTTC CASSQDLGLEFFNEQFF
TRBJ2-3 20 TRBD2 - TRBV9 TGTGCCAGCAGCGTAAAGCCCGCTAGCGGGAGTATCACAAGCACAGATACGCAGTATTTT CASSVKPASGSITSTDTQYF
TRBJ2-5 15 TRBD2 - TRBV15 TGTGCCACCAGCAGAGGGGCGGGAGGGCCGGAGACCCAGTACTTC CATSRGAGGPETQYF
TRBJ2-2 15 TRBD2 - TRBV7-2 TGTGCCAGCACCACGGGGGGACCCGGCACCGGGGAGCTGTTTTTT CASTTGGPGTGELFF
TRBJ1-2 14 TRBD1 - TRBV7-2 TGTGCCAGCAGCTTTAACAGGGGGGACTATGGCTACACCTTC CASSFNRGDYGYTF
TRBJ2-3 16 - - TRBV4-3 TGCGCCAGCAGCCAAGGCATGACGGGAGTAACAGATACGCAGTATTTT CASSQGMTGVTDTQYF
TRBJ2-1 17 TRBD2 once TRBV5-6 TGTGCCAGCAGCCTTCGGACTAGCGGGGTCACCTACAATGAGCAGTTCTTC CASSLRTSGVTYNEQFF
TRBJ1-1 16 - - TRBV14 TGTGCCAGCAGCCAAGATTATGGCAGAATGAACACTGAAGCTTTCTTT CASSQDYGRMNTEAFF
TRBJ2-1 15 TRBD1 - TRBV7-9 TGTGCCAGCAGCTTAAAGACAGGGTCGATGTATGAGCAGTTCTTC CASSLKTGSMYEQFF
TRBJ2-7 17 TRBD2 - TRBV7-8 TGTGCCAGCAGCTCTCACCGGGCGGGACTAGCGGGTCCCGAGCAGTACTTC CASSSHRAGLAGPEQYF
TRBJ1-2 17 - few TRBV30 TGTGCCTGGAGTGTACGGGGGCTAAGAGCCATTAACTATGGCTACACCTTC CAWSVRGLRAINYGYTF
TRBJ1-2 14 - - TRBV5-1 TGCGCCAGCAGCGGATTACAGGGAGGCTATGGCTACACCTTC CASSGLQGGYGYTF
TRBJ2-1 16 - - TRBV14 TGTGCCAGCAGCACCCGGACTACCTCAATTTACAATGAGCAGTTCTTC CASSTRTTSIYNEQFF
TRBJ1-6 13 - - TRBV28 TGTGCCAGCAGGAACCAGGGAATGGCACCCCTCCACTTT CASRNQGMAPLHF
TRBJ2-7 15 TRBD1 - TRBV5-6 TGTGCCAGCAGCCAAGCCGGGACAGTAAGCCACGAGCAGTACTTC CASSQAGTVSHEQYF
TRBJ2-3 12 - - TRBV13 TGTGCCAGCAGCTTATCCCGGAATACGCAGTATTTT CASSLSRNTQYF